What follows describes a single T cell receptor beta chain. This entry belongs to a study of immune characterization of retroperitoneal liposarcoma. TCRdb reprocessed the PCR reads via MiXCR and lists one record per CDR3 protein. In the table there are 9,000 to 10,000 distinct CDR3 sequences, about 30% of which are singletons. V dropped 5 bases and J dropped 2; count of bases not matched to a gene: 9. In germline, CDR1 is KGHDR, CDR2 SFDVKD. The CDR3 runs to 17 residues. The chain has TRBV24-1 and TRBJ2-1; 9 nucleotides match TRBD2. The TCR sequence derives from a male donor with retroperitoneal liposarcoma. The sequencing input was tumor tissue. As DNA, the CDR3 is TGTGCCACCAGTGGAGCGCGGGGGGGCCTAGCCTACAATGAGCAGTTCTTC. Protein product: CATSGARGGLAYNEQFF.